One and the same sample provided the 26 T cell receptor beta chains below, sequenced in a study of T cell responses to AZD1222 COVID-19 vaccine. Generated by immunoSEQ multiplex PCR, the TCRdb table keeps only in-frame clones and is missing some. Altogether about 180,000 clones are present, 80% to 90% being singletons, with the ten largest covering about 9.9%. The sample was peripheral blood, taken 28 days after the second AZD1222 dose. The receptors here all came from an adult who received the AZD1222 COVID-19 vaccine.

The chain recombines TRBV28 with TRBJ1-5; TRBD1 matches 8 bases. V shed 6 bases, J shed 7 bases, and the junction held 5 bases outside the gene matches. Germline V gives CDR1 MDHEN, CDR2 SYDVKM. This CDR3 has 13 residues. CDR3 bases: TGTGCCAGCAGGGGACAGGCGGGGCAGCCCCAGCATTTT. Protein: CASRGQAGQPQHF.

The chain joins TRBV2 to TRBJ1-5; no firm D call. Germline-derived CDR1 and CDR2 are SNHLY and FYNNEI. Between the trimmed V and J ends, which lost 4 bases and 4 bases, there was a span of 8 bases. The CDR3 covers 13 residues. The CDR3 sequence: CASSAQMNQPQHF. DNA of the CDR3: TGTGCCAGCAGTGCGCAGATGAATCAGCCCCAGCATTTT.

This chain uses TRBV19 with TRBJ1-1; 7 bases line up with TRBD1. Germline V gives CDR1 LNHDA, CDR2 SQIVND (reference sequence). This CDR3 contains 15 residues. Unmatched junction bases numbered 14, after V lost 9 bases and J lost 4 bases. This CDR3 reads CASSTGLDRATEAFF. The CDR3 bases are TGTGCCAGCAGCACTGGCCTAGACAGGGCCACTGAAGCTTTCTTT. The full variable domain, completed using reference TRBV19 and TRBJ1-1, is DGGITQSPKYLFRKEGQNVTLSCEQNLNHDAMYWYRQDPGQGLRLIYYSQIVNDFQKGDIAEGYSVSREKKESFPLTVTSAQKNPTAFYLCASSTGLDRATEAFFGQGTRLTVV.

V gene TRBV3-1 (or the pseudogene TRBV3-2) combines with J gene TRBJ2-1, with a weak D call TRBD2 (7 bases). The V gene lost 0 bases and the J gene lost 7 bases, with 16 bases spanning the gap. Germline V lookup: CDR1 LGHDT, CDR2 YNNKEL (reference sequence). The CDR3 has 16 residues. The CDR3: CASSQDRGGPLNEQFF. CDR3 nucleotides: TGTGCCAGCAGCCAAGATAGGGGGGGGCCTTTGAATGAGCAGTTCTTC.

This clone came up a few times. The chain has TRBV2 and TRBJ2-1, with D perhaps TRBD2 (8 bases). The CDR3 sequence is 15 residues long. Germline V gene data show CDR1 as SNHLY and CDR2 as FYNNEI. V lost 7 bases and J 3 bases, leaving 16 bases between the germline ends. In DNA form, the CDR3 reads TGTGCCAGCAACCGGGGGGGACAGTACTACAATGAGCAGTTCTTC. The encoded protein is CASNRGGQYYNEQFF.

The V gene is TRBV7-2, the J gene TRBJ2-7; 8 positions match TRBD2. This CDR3 region has 16 residues. With 3 bases clipped from V and 3 bases from J, the junction kept 10 bases outside the gene matches. The germline V gene encodes CDR1 SGHTA and CDR2 FQGNSA. Written as DNA, the CDR3 is TGTGCCAGCAGCTTCACGGGCTTAGCGGGGCTCTACGAGCAGTACTTC. The encoded protein is CASSFTGLAGLYEQYF.

The chain combines TRBV11-2 with TRBJ2-1; D is uncertain. Germline CDR1 is SGHAT and CDR2 is FQNNGV. Trimming took off 1 base at V and 8 bases at J, with 15 bases between the two ends. This CDR3 is built from 15 residues. This CDR3 reads CASSLASWREDEQFF. The CDR3 coding sequence is TGTGCCAGCAGCTTAGCGTCTTGGCGAGAGGATGAGCAGTTCTTC.

The genes are TRBV5-1 and TRBJ2-1; 10 nucleotides line up with TRBD1. Germline lookup yields CDR1 SGHRS and CDR2 YFSETQ. The CDR3 is 14 residues long. The V gene end was trimmed by 6 bases and the J gene end by 10 bases; junction bases not matched to a gene: 10. The CDR3 DNA reads TGCGCCAGCACTTGGGGGACAGGGGATCGGGAGCAGTTCTTC. Translating it yields CASTWGTGDREQFF. The complete variable domain, with remaining parts taken from reference TRBV5-1 and TRBJ2-1, reads KAGVTQTPRYLIKTRGQQVTLSCSPISGHRSVSWYQQTPGQGLQFLFEYFSETQRNKGNFPGRFSGRQFSNSRSEMNVSTLELGDSALYLCASTWGTGDREQFFGPGTRLTVL.

The chain joins TRBV5-1 to TRBJ1-1, with TRBD1 as a possible D gene (6 bases). V gave up 2 bases and J gave up 7 bases, with 18 bases separating them. The CDR3 loop spans 15 amino acids. Germline CDR1 and CDR2: SGHRS and YFSETQ. The CDR3 sequence: CASSLETGARGEAFF. The DNA of the CDR3 is TGCGCCAGCAGCTTAGAGACGGGGGCGAGGGGTGAAGCTTTCTTT.

This clone was seen only a few times. This chain links TRBV4-3 with TRBJ1-6; D ambiguous. Trimming removed 1 base at V and 9 bases at J, with 10 bases between. This CDR3 has 14 amino acids. From germline, CDR1 is LGHNA and CDR2 YSLEER. The CDR3 loop reads CASSQVLPGSPLHF. For the CDR3, the DNA is TGCGCCAGCAGCCAAGTCTTGCCAGGTTCACCCCTCCACTTT.

V usage is TRBV4-3 and J usage is TRBJ2-7; D is unclear. This CDR3 comprises 16 residues. Per the germline V gene, CDR1 is LGHNA and CDR2 is YSLEER. The V end lost 4 bases, the J end lost 0 bases, and 16 bases lay between the germline ends. The CDR3 bases are TGCGCCAGCAGCCTCGGTACGGGCGCGAGCTCCTACGAGCAGTACTTC. Amino acids: CASSLGTGASSYEQYF.

This clone was detected once. The J gene is TRBJ2-1, the V gene TRBV9, with 9 positions matching TRBD2. Germline V gene sequence: CDR1 SGDLS, CDR2 YYNGEE. V gave up 3 bases and J gave up 1 base; unmatched junction bases: 11. CDR3 length: 18 amino acids. CDR3 amino acids: CASSASAGGWGSYNEQFF. The CDR3 DNA follows: TGTGCCAGCAGCGCCAGCGCGGGAGGGTGGGGTTCCTACAATGAGCAGTTCTTC.

V gene TRBV11-1 combines with J gene TRBJ2-2; the match to TRBD1 covers 7 bases. Germline V lookup: CDR1 SGHAT, CDR2 FQDESV (reference sequence). V lost 5 bases, J lost 7 bases, and 10 bases stayed unmatched. CDR3 size: 15 residues. CDR3 residues: CASSPDRNLGGELFF. The CDR3 DNA sequence: TGTGCCAGCAGCCCGGACAGGAACCTCGGCGGGGAGCTGTTTTTT.

The chain couples TRBV4-1 to TRBJ1-5; TRBD1 aligns across 8 bases. V shed 0 bases, J shed 5 bases, and the junction held 6 bases outside the gene matches. Germline V lookup: CDR1 MGHRA, CDR2 YSYEKL. The CDR3 loop spans 16 amino acids. CDR3 in DNA: TGCGCCAGCAGCCAAGATTCGGGCAGGGGGCATCAGCCCCAGCATTTT. Its protein is CASSQDSGRGHQPQHF.

This clone was observed at least ten times. The V gene is TRBV27, the J gene TRBJ2-3; 7 nucleotides line up with TRBD2. CDR3 length: 16 amino acids. The germline CDR1 and CDR2 sequences are MNHEY and SMNVEV (reference sequence). V shed 2 bases, J shed 4 bases, and the junction held 9 bases outside the gene matches. CDR3 in DNA: TGTGCCAGCAGTTTACGGTTTAAGCGGGGTTCAGATACGCAGTATTTT. Its translation: CASSLRFKRGSDTQYF.

The rearrangement links TRBV3-1 (or the pseudogene TRBV3-2) to TRBJ1-4; 9 positions match TRBD1. The CDR3 extends over 16 amino acids. V shed 0 bases, J shed 5 bases, and the junction held 4 bases outside the gene matches. In germline, CDR1 is LGHDT, CDR2 YNNKEL (reference sequence). The chain's CDR3 is CASSQDRGTGNEKLFF. Here the CDR3 DNA reads TGTGCCAGCAGCCAAGATAGGGGGACAGGGAATGAAAAACTGTTTTTT.

This clone was recorded only once. The chain has TRBV25-1 and TRBJ2-2; 7 nucleotides agree with TRBD2. Germline V gives CDR1 MGHDK, CDR2 SYGVNS. The CDR3 consists of 15 residues. J was trimmed by 3 bases and V by 2 bases; bases with no gene match: 3. The CDR3: CASSEQRGDTGELFF. DNA for the CDR3: TGTGCCAGCAGTGAACAGCGGGGAGACACCGGGGAGCTGTTTTTT.

A few counts support this clone. J is TRBJ2-7 and V is TRBV3-1 (or the pseudogene TRBV3-2); tentatively, D is TRBD2 (5 bases). The germline V and J ends were trimmed by 3 bases and 3 bases, with 9 bases remaining between them. This CDR3 region has 13 residues. The V gene's germline CDR1 is LGHDT and CDR2 YNNKEL (reference sequence). CDR3 DNA sequence: TGTGCCAGCAGCCAGAGGGCGTACTACGAGCAGTACTTC. It encodes CASSQRAYYEQYF.

The V call is TRBV15, the J call TRBJ2-2; tentatively, D is TRBD1 (5 bases). In germline, CDR1 is LNHNV, CDR2 YYDKDF (reference sequence). V shed 3 bases and J shed 3 bases, with 14 bases lying between them. CDR3 length equals 16 residues. The CDR3 DNA reads as TGTGCCACCAGCAGGCAGGGTTGGGTTGACACCGGGGAGCTGTTTTTT. Amino acids: CATSRQGWVDTGELFF.

The chain joins TRBV9 to TRBJ1-1, with D perhaps matching TRBD1 (6 bases). Germline values: CDR1 SGDLS, CDR2 YYNGEE. The CDR3 is 12 residues long. V gave up 3 bases and J gave up 11 bases, with 14 bases separating them. For the CDR3, the DNA is TGTGCCAGCAGCGCCGCCGGGGGGCACGCTTTCTTT. This gives the protein CASSAAGGHAFF.

The chain uses TRBV4-1 and TRBJ2-5; D may match TRBD1 or TRBD2 (6 bases each). CDR1 is MGHRA, CDR2 YSYEKL, per germline. This CDR3 region has 15 residues. V was pared by 1 base and J by 3 bases, with 12 bases between. The CDR3 sequence: CASSQARGVEETQYF. For the CDR3, the DNA is TGCGCCAGCAGCCAAGCTAGGGGGGTAGAAGAGACCCAGTACTTC.

This CDR3 reads CASGLAGGQGSDTQYF. In DNA form, the CDR3 reads TGTGCCAGTGGACTAGCGGGGGGGCAGGGTTCAGATACGCAGTATTTT. The chain joins TRBV9 to TRBJ2-3; 15 bases agree with TRBD2. CDR1 and CDR2 from the germline V gene are SGDLS and YYNGEE. The CDR3 spans 16 residues. V gave up 8 bases and J gave up 4 bases; unmatched junction bases: 8.

The chain joins TRBV18 to TRBJ2-7; 10 bases fit TRBD1. Germline assignment: CDR1 KGHSH and CDR2 LQKENI. The junction had 7 bases not matched to a gene; V was cut back by 6 bases and J by 5 bases. The CDR3 has 14 residues. The CDR3 bases are TGTGCCAGCTCCCGGGGACAGGGGATTAACGAGCAGTACTTC. It specifies CASSRGQGINEQYF.

This clone was seen a handful of times. This chain connects TRBV28 to TRBJ2-7; unclear D gene. The CDR3 covers 13 residues. Per the germline V gene, CDR1 is MDHEN and CDR2 is SYDVKM. V was cut by 6 bases and J by 1 base, with 10 bases left in between. The CDR3 DNA sequence: TGTGCCAGCAGGCCCAATCGTTCCTACGAGCAGTACTTC. Translation gives CASRPNRSYEQYF.

The J gene is TRBJ2-7, the V gene TRBV7-2; D unresolved. The CDR3 extends over 13 amino acids. With 0 bases removed from V and 4 bases from J, the gap between germline ends came to 7 bases. Germline loops: CDR1 SGHTA, CDR2 FQGNSA. The CDR3 coding sequence is TGTGCCAGCAGCTTAGCGGCGCAGTACGAGCAGTACTTC. Amino acids: CASSLAAQYEQYF.

The genes are TRBV19 and TRBJ2-7; the D is unclear. CDR1 is LNHDA and CDR2 is SQIVND in the germline V gene (reference sequence). The V end was cut by 3 bases, the J end by 6 bases, with 15 bases between. This CDR3 comprises 14 residues. For the CDR3, the DNA is TGTGCCAGTAGTATTTCGCGAGAGTATCGCGAGCAGTACTTC. Translation gives CASSISREYREQYF.